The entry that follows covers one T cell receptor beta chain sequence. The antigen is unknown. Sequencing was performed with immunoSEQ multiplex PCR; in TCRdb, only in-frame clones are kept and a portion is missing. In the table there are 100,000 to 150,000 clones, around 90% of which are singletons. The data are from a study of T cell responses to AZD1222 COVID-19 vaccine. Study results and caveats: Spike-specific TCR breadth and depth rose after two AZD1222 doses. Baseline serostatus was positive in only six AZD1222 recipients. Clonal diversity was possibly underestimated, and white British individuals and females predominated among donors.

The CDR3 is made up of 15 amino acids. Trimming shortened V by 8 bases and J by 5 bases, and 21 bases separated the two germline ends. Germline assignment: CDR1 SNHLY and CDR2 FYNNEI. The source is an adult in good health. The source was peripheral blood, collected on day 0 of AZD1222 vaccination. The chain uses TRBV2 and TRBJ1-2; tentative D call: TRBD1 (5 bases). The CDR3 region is CASPTSPGMEYGYTF. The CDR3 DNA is TGTGCCAGCCCTACGTCTCCAGGGATGGAGTATGGCTACACCTTC.